A selection of T cell receptor beta chains follows, all from one sample in a study of neurological immune-mediated disorders. One entry per CDR3 protein, called by TCRdb with MiXCR from the 5' RACE reads. The sample has 45,000 or so distinct CDR3 sequences; 3% to 3.5% are singletons. Sequenced material: PBMCs. The receptors here all came from a woman in her forties or fifties with multiple sclerosis. CDR3s include the opening cysteine and the closing phenylalanine or tryptophan. A D gene is named only where the DNA matches it firmly. Size is stated for part of the rows, as once, few or many counts, or as a class when the clone is expanded.

V,size,J,length,D,CDR3,DNA
TRBV6-1,few,TRBJ1-2,13,NA,CASSEDSFDGYTF,TGTGCCAGCAGTGAAGACTCCTTCGATGGCTACACCTTC
TRBV7-9,many,TRBJ1-1,15,TRBD1,CASSTLTGLNTEAFF,TGTGCCAGCAGCACCCTGACAGGGCTGAACACTGAAGCTTTCTTT
TRBV3-1,NA,TRBJ2-5,15,NA,CASSVRTISGETQYF,TGTGCCAGCAGCGTCCGGACTATCTCTGGAGAGACCCAGTACTTC
TRBV20-1,few,TRBJ2-7,13,NA,CSDKTTQTEKQYF,TGCAGTGACAAGACAACGCAAACGGAAAAGCAGTACTTC
TRBV7-9,many,TRBJ2-7,16,TRBD1,CASSSNTGGPSYEQYF,TGTGCCAGCAGCTCAAATACAGGGGGGCCTTCCTACGAGCAGTACTTC
TRBV30,many,TRBJ2-1,13,TRBD2,CAWRRGGYNEQFF,TGTGCCTGGAGGCGGGGGGGTTACAATGAGCAGTTCTTC
TRBV20-1,few,TRBJ2-3,13,NA,CSADRSSTDTQYF,TGCAGTGCCGATCGCAGTAGCACAGATACGCAGTATTTT
TRBV7-2,many,TRBJ1-6,14,NA,CASSSRGFSSPLHF,TGTGCCAGCAGCTCCAGGGGATTCAGTTCACCCCTCCACTTT
TRBV10-3,many,TRBJ2-2,16,NA,CAISESMVRRPGELFF,TGTGCCATCAGTGAGTCAATGGTACGGCGTCCCGGGGAGCTGTTTTTT
TRBV10-3,NA,TRBJ1-6,15,NA,CAISATGGDNSPLHF,TGTGCCATCAGTGCCACCGGCGGGGATAATTCACCCCTCCACTTT
TRBV5-5,many,TRBJ2-3,15,NA,CASSLVRPGTDTQYF,TGTGCCAGCAGCTTGGTGCGGCCTGGCACGGATACGCAGTATTTT
TRBV5-6,many,TRBJ1-1,17,TRBD1,CASSLGRTGERNTEAFF,TGTGCCAGCAGCTTGGGTAGGACAGGGGAACGAAACACTGAAGCTTTCTTT
TRBV7-3,many,TRBJ2-7,15,NA,CASSLEQVGTVEQYF,TGTGCCAGCAGCTTAGAACAGGTGGGGACTGTCGAGCAGTACTTC
TRBV6-1,NA,TRBJ1-5,16,TRBD1,CASSLKQGVGNQPQHF,TGTGCCAGCAGCCTTAAACAGGGGGTCGGCAATCAGCCCCAGCATTTT
TRBV20-1,many,TRBJ2-1,14,TRBD1,CSARTGSSYNEQFF,TGCAGTGCAAGGACAGGGAGCTCCTACAATGAGCAGTTCTTC